This is a list of T cell receptor beta chains from one sample in a study of neurological immune-mediated disorders. TCRdb re-derived calls from the 5' RACE reads in MiXCR, one entry per CDR3 protein. This sample carries 50,000 to 60,000 distinct CDR3 sequences, approximately 3.6% of them seen once, and the ten largest clones take about 1.9%. Material for sequencing was CD4+ T cells from blood. Source of these receptors: a woman aged 40 to 50 with multiple sclerosis. Each CDR3 is given with its conserved first and last residue. The D gene is left open where the match is weak. Clone size is not always given. Where it is, it says once, few, many or a class for expanded clones.

clone_size j_call d_call v_call cdr3_aa cdr3_nt
few TRBJ2-3 TRBD1 TRBV4-2 CASSYGQGEADTQYF TGTGCCAGCAGCTACGGACAGGGGGAAGCAGATACGCAGTATTTT
many TRBJ1-2 NA TRBV5-1 CASTPRGANYGYTF TGCGCCAGCACCCCCAGGGGAGCTAACTATGGCTACACCTTC
many TRBJ2-1 NA TRBV7-2 CASSLLTSAYNEQFF TGTGCCAGCAGCCTACTAACGTCAGCCTACAATGAGCAGTTCTTC
few TRBJ1-5 TRBD1 TRBV20-1 CSATSGTGIQPQHF TGCAGTGCTACCTCCGGGACAGGGATTCAGCCCCAGCATTTT
many TRBJ1-4 NA TRBV5-1 CASQGPENEKLFF TGCGCCAGCCAGGGTCCGGAAAATGAAAAACTGTTTTTT
many TRBJ2-7 NA TRBV3-1 CASSQTLTYEQYF TGTGCCAGCAGCCAAACGTTAACCTACGAGCAGTACTTC
medium-sized TRBJ2-2 NA TRBV7-3 CASSLDAGELFF TGTGCCAGCAGCCTCGACGCCGGGGAGCTGTTTTTT
many TRBJ1-6 NA TRBV11-2 CASSLGLALNSPLHF TGTGCCAGCAGCTTAGGACTGGCCCTTAATTCACCCCTCCACTTT
many TRBJ1-2 NA TRBV7-9 CASSLDTGYTF TGTGCCAGCAGCTTGGACACTGGCTACACCTTC
few TRBJ1-6 NA TRBV18 CASSPGQPGSNSPLHF TGTGCCAGCTCACCAGGACAGCCCGGCTCTAATTCACCCCTCCACTTT
NA TRBJ1-1 NA TRBV10-2 CASTRIRVDMNTEAFF TGCGCCAGCACCAGGATAAGGGTCGACATGAACACTGAAGCTTTCTTT
many TRBJ2-7 TRBD1 TRBV20-1 CSARRGQGAYEQYF TGCAGTGCTAGAAGAGGCCAGGGGGCCTACGAGCAGTACTTC
many TRBJ2-3 TRBD1 TRBV5-1 CASRPGYGTGGDTQYF TGCGCCAGCAGGCCGGGGTACGGGACAGGGGGAGATACGCAGTATTTT
many TRBJ1-1 NA TRBV5-1 CASSPGAVNTEAFF TGCGCCAGCAGCCCGGGGGCGGTGAACACTGAAGCTTTCTTT
many TRBJ1-6 NA TRBV5-1 CATRQSPNSPLHF TGCGCCACCAGACAGAGCCCTAATTCACCCCTCCACTTT
many TRBJ2-3 NA TRBV5-1 CASSLGGSGTDTQYF TGCGCCAGCAGCTTGGGCGGTAGCGGCACAGATACGCAGTATTTT
many TRBJ1-2 NA TRBV2 CASSPQGGYGYTF TGTGCCAGCAGTCCCCAGGGCGGCTATGGCTACACCTTC
few TRBJ2-2 TRBD1 TRBV10-3 CAISDFPGTGVSGELFF TGTGCCATCAGTGATTTTCCCGGGACAGGGGTCAGCGGGGAGCTGTTTTTT
many TRBJ1-2 NA TRBV3-1 CASSQAFPGNGYTF TGTGCCAGCAGCCAAGCATTTCCAGGGAATGGCTACACCTTC
many TRBJ2-1 TRBD1 TRBV4-1 CASSQVWQGAVNEQFF TGCGCCAGCAGCCAAGTTTGGCAGGGGGCTGTCAATGAGCAGTTCTTC
many TRBJ1-2 NA TRBV5-1 CASSNSSYGYTF TGCGCCAGCAGTAACAGCAGCTATGGCTACACCTTC
many TRBJ1-1 TRBD1 TRBV6-5 CASIRDRVSAEAFF TGTGCCAGCATCCGGGACAGGGTTTCCGCTGAAGCTTTCTTT
many TRBJ1-2 NA TRBV10-2 CASTDRANYGYTF TGCGCCAGCACTGACAGAGCTAACTATGGCTACACCTTC